This T cell receptor beta chain was recorded in a study of T-cell reconstitution after alpha-beta-depleted transplantation in children. For TCRbeta, the library was prepared with unique molecular identifiers. A single record per CDR3 protein comes from TCRdb applying MiXCR to the PCR reads. Among approximately 200,000 distinct CDR3 sequences listed, 13% to 15% were seen once. There are many counts of this clonotype. The CDR3 spans 13 residues. From germline, CDR1 is KGHDR and CDR2 SFDVKD. Trimming removed 1 base at V and 7 bases at J, with 6 bases between. The rearrangement links TRBV24-1 to TRBJ2-2; the D gene is possibly TRBD2 (5 bases). The sequencing here drew on PBMCs from the stem cell graft donor, taken from the stem cell graft. This receptor was taken from a human donor who donated a stem cell graft to a child with acute lymphoblastic leukemia. The CDR3 coding sequence is TGTGCCACCAGTGATTTTGGGAGCGGGGAGCTGTTTTTT. As protein: CATSDFGSGELFF.